Listed below are T cell receptor beta chains from one sample, sequenced in a study of blood T cell repertoires in COVID-19. The protocol was immunoSEQ multiplex PCR, while the TCRdb copy is restricted to in-frame clones and leaves out a portion. The data contain approximately 100,000 clones, approximately 81% of them seen just once; the ten biggest clones take up roughly 40%. The sample consisted of peripheral blood. The source of these receptors is an older man with acute or convalescent COVID-19. Each CDR3 is given with its conserved first and last residue. Fields, in order: V gene, clone size, J gene, D gene, CDR3 protein, CDR3 DNA. D genes are given only for firm matches. Clone size appears in some rows only: once, few, many, or a class for an expanded clone.

v_gene: TRBV5-8; abundance: NA; j_gene: TRBJ1-1; d_gene: NA; CDR3aa: CASSLGDRGNTEAFF; CDR3nt: TGTGCCAGCAGCTTGGGCGACCGGGGGAACACTGAAGCTTTCTTT
v_gene: TRBV12-5; abundance: NA; j_gene: TRBJ2-7; d_gene: TRBD2; CDR3aa: CASGAGTSSYEQYF; CDR3nt: TGTGCTAGTGGGGCCGGGACTAGCTCCTACGAGCAGTACTTC
v_gene: TRBV11-2; abundance: NA; j_gene: TRBJ1-2; d_gene: TRBD1; CDR3aa: CASSLDLTGLGYTF; CDR3nt: TGTGCCAGCAGCTTAGATCTGACAGGGTTAGGCTACACCTTC
v_gene: TRBV5-1; abundance: NA; j_gene: TRBJ1-1; d_gene: NA; CDR3aa: CASSSTGLQNTEAFF; CDR3nt: TGCGCCAGCAGCTCGACGGGACTCCAGAACACTGAAGCTTTCTTT
v_gene: TRBV5-4; abundance: NA; j_gene: TRBJ1-4; d_gene: NA; CDR3aa: CASSLDLGQGNEKLFF; CDR3nt: TGTGCCAGCAGCTTGGATTTGGGGCAGGGCAACGAAAAACTGTTTTTT
v_gene: TRBV9; abundance: NA; j_gene: TRBJ2-5; d_gene: NA; CDR3aa: CASSPHKGDETQYF; CDR3nt: TGTGCCAGCAGCCCACATAAAGGGGATGAGACCCAGTACTTC
v_gene: TRBV15; abundance: once; j_gene: TRBJ2-7; d_gene: TRBD1; CDR3aa: CATRKGGQGYYEQYF; CDR3nt: TGTGCCACCAGAAAGGGGGGACAGGGCTACTACGAGCAGTACTTC
v_gene: TRBV3-1/TRBV3-2; abundance: NA; j_gene: TRBJ2-7; d_gene: TRBD1; CDR3aa: CASSKGTGVPYEQYF; CDR3nt: TGTGCCAGCAGCAAAGGGACAGGGGTTCCCTACGAGCAGTACTTC
v_gene: TRBV6-2/TRBV6-3; abundance: NA; j_gene: TRBJ2-1; d_gene: NA; CDR3aa: CASSYTSNEQFF; CDR3nt: TGTGCCAGCAGTTACACTAGCAATGAGCAGTTCTTC
v_gene: TRBV5-1; abundance: NA; j_gene: TRBJ2-7; d_gene: NA; CDR3aa: CASSLQGAMEPREQYF; CDR3nt: TGCGCCAGCAGCCTACAAGGGGCAATGGAACCGCGCGAGCAGTACTTC
v_gene: TRBV27; abundance: once; j_gene: TRBJ1-1; d_gene: NA; CDR3aa: CASSARFENTEAFF; CDR3nt: TGTGCCAGCAGTGCCAGGTTCGAGAACACTGAAGCTTTCTTT
v_gene: TRBV11-3; abundance: NA; j_gene: TRBJ2-1; d_gene: TRBD2; CDR3aa: CASSSSSGKYNEQFF; CDR3nt: TGTGCCAGCAGCAGCTCTAGCGGGAAGTACAATGAGCAGTTCTTC
v_gene: TRBV5-4; abundance: NA; j_gene: TRBJ2-2; d_gene: TRBD2; CDR3aa: CASSSGLAGNTGELFF; CDR3nt: TGTGCCAGCAGCTCCGGACTAGCGGGGAACACCGGGGAGCTGTTTTTT
v_gene: TRBV25-1; abundance: NA; j_gene: TRBJ2-7; d_gene: NA; CDR3aa: CASRDKSSYEQYF; CDR3nt: TGTGCCAGCAGGGACAAGAGCTCCTACGAGCAGTACTTC
v_gene: TRBV7-9; abundance: NA; j_gene: TRBJ2-7; d_gene: TRBD1; CDR3aa: CASSFPGQGAYEQYF; CDR3nt: TGTGCCAGCAGCTTCCCCGGACAGGGGGCCTACGAGCAGTACTTC
v_gene: TRBV5-1; abundance: NA; j_gene: TRBJ2-1; d_gene: TRBD2; CDR3aa: CASRGGLAENYNEQFF; CDR3nt: TGCGCCAGCAGGGGGGGACTAGCGGAAAACTACAATGAGCAGTTCTTC
v_gene: TRBV19; abundance: NA; j_gene: TRBJ2-7; d_gene: TRBD1; CDR3aa: CASSLTGQSYEQYF; CDR3nt: TGTGCCAGTAGTCTTACGGGACAGTCCTACGAGCAGTACTTC
v_gene: TRBV5-1; abundance: few; j_gene: TRBJ1-1; d_gene: NA; CDR3aa: CASSGARGPLNTEAFF; CDR3nt: TGCGCCAGCAGCGGGGCAAGGGGCCCTTTGAACACTGAAGCTTTCTTT
v_gene: TRBV27; abundance: NA; j_gene: TRBJ2-7; d_gene: TRBD2; CDR3aa: CASSSSGRSYEQYF; CDR3nt: TGTGCCAGCAGCTCCAGCGGGAGAAGCTACGAGCAGTACTTC
v_gene: TRBV29-1; abundance: NA; j_gene: TRBJ1-3; d_gene: NA; CDR3aa: CSVAHSGNTIYF; CDR3nt: TGCAGCGTCGCGCACTCTGGAAACACCATATATTTT
v_gene: TRBV5-6; abundance: NA; j_gene: TRBJ1-5; d_gene: TRBD1; CDR3aa: CASSLGTAHSNQPQHF; CDR3nt: TGTGCCAGCAGCTTAGGGACAGCACATAGCAATCAGCCCCAGCATTTT
v_gene: TRBV5-6; abundance: few; j_gene: TRBJ2-1; d_gene: NA; CDR3aa: CASSLALARYNEQFF; CDR3nt: TGTGCCAGCAGCTTGGCCCTAGCGCGGTACAATGAGCAGTTCTTC
v_gene: TRBV5-6; abundance: NA; j_gene: TRBJ1-5; d_gene: NA; CDR3aa: CASSRRESNQPQHF; CDR3nt: TGTGCCAGCAGCCGCCGGGAGAGCAATCAGCCCCAGCATTTT
v_gene: TRBV4-3; abundance: NA; j_gene: TRBJ2-1; d_gene: NA; CDR3aa: CASSQGRSSYNEQFF; CDR3nt: TGCGCCAGCAGCCAAGGTCGGAGCTCCTACAATGAGCAGTTCTTC
v_gene: TRBV30; abundance: NA; j_gene: TRBJ2-2; d_gene: NA; CDR3aa: CACLTRGRSARELFF; CDR3nt: TGTGCCTGCCTAACCAGGGGTCGAAGCGCTAGGGAGCTGTTTTTT
v_gene: TRBV3-1/TRBV3-2; abundance: NA; j_gene: TRBJ2-4; d_gene: NA; CDR3aa: CASSQDGRGGAKNIQYF; CDR3nt: TGTGCCAGCAGCCAAGATGGAAGGGGAGGTGCCAAAAACATTCAGTACTTC
v_gene: TRBV4-3; abundance: NA; j_gene: TRBJ2-1; d_gene: NA; CDR3aa: CASSKRSGDEQFF; CDR3nt: TGCGCCAGCAGCAAGCGTTCGGGGGATGAGCAGTTCTTC
v_gene: TRBV6-6; abundance: many; j_gene: TRBJ2-1; d_gene: TRBD2; CDR3aa: CASSHGTSGRLSYNEQFF; CDR3nt: TGTGCCAGCAGTCACGGGACTAGCGGGCGCCTCTCCTACAATGAGCAGTTCTTC
v_gene: TRBV7-2; abundance: NA; j_gene: TRBJ2-1; d_gene: NA; CDR3aa: CASHEAAYNEQFF; CDR3nt: TGTGCCAGCCATGAGGCCGCTTACAATGAGCAGTTCTTC
v_gene: TRBV28; abundance: NA; j_gene: TRBJ2-3; d_gene: TRBD2; CDR3aa: CASSLARLAGATDTQYF; CDR3nt: TGTGCCAGCAGTCTGGCCCGTCTAGCGGGAGCAACAGATACGCAGTATTTT
v_gene: TRBV19; abundance: NA; j_gene: TRBJ2-7; d_gene: TRBD1; CDR3aa: CASRPGTGVHEQYF; CDR3nt: TGTGCCAGTCGACCCGGGACAGGGGTCCACGAGCAGTACTTC
v_gene: TRBV6-5; abundance: NA; j_gene: TRBJ1-5; d_gene: NA; CDR3aa: CASSYRQGGQPQHF; CDR3nt: TGTGCCAGCAGTTACCGGCAGGGTGGGCAGCCCCAGCATTTT
v_gene: TRBV12-3/TRBV12-4; abundance: NA; j_gene: TRBJ1-1; d_gene: NA; CDR3aa: CASSQTYSTEAFF; CDR3nt: TGTGCCAGCAGTCAGACATATTCCACTGAAGCTTTCTTT
v_gene: TRBV6-6; abundance: NA; j_gene: TRBJ2-5; d_gene: NA; CDR3aa: CASSYSTGLQETQYF; CDR3nt: TGTGCCAGCAGTTACAGCACAGGCCTTCAAGAGACCCAGTACTTC